These T cell receptor beta chains were read from a single sample in a study of shared clonotypes between healthy human individuals. Assay: immunoSEQ multiplex PCR; the TCRdb copy retains only in-frame clones and omits some. The sample has approximately 1.9 million clones; just under 95% are singletons. Sequencing was carried out using naive CD8+ T cells from PBMCs. These TCRs come from a young man in good health. Some clones in this sample may be carry-over from other donors' samples. Each CDR3 is given with its conserved first and last residue. A D gene is named only where the DNA matches it firmly. Clone size is not always given. Where it is, it says once, few, many or a class for expanded clones.

CDR3 length: 16; D gene: TRBD1; J gene: TRBJ1-2; V gene: TRBV25-1; clone size: -; CDR3 protein: CASSEQHRQGAPGYTF; CDR3 DNA: TGTGCCAGCAGTGAACAACACCGACAGGGTGCGCCTGGCTACACCTTC
CDR3 length: 14; D gene: -; J gene: TRBJ2-3; V gene: TRBV9; clone size: -; CDR3 protein: CASSGGTQEVGQYF; CDR3 DNA: TGTGCCAGCAGCGGAGGAACCCAGGAGGTTGGGCAGTATTTT
CDR3 length: 17; D gene: TRBD2; J gene: TRBJ2-2; V gene: TRBV9; clone size: -; CDR3 protein: CASSAPIREENTGELFF; CDR3 DNA: TGTGCCAGCAGCGCACCGATCCGGGAGGAGAACACCGGGGAGCTGTTTTTT
CDR3 length: 14; D gene: -; J gene: TRBJ2-2; V gene: TRBV2; clone size: once; CDR3 protein: CASSEGWSTGELFF; CDR3 DNA: TGTGCCAGCAGTGAAGGGTGGTCCACCGGGGAGCTGTTTTTT
CDR3 length: 14; D gene: -; J gene: TRBJ1-5; V gene: TRBV2; clone size: few; CDR3 protein: CASSRTDSNQPQHF; CDR3 DNA: TGTGCCAGCAGTAGGACAGATAGCAATCAGCCCCAGCATTTT
CDR3 length: 15; D gene: -; J gene: TRBJ2-7; V gene: TRBV6-1; clone size: -; CDR3 protein: CASSEATVSSYEQYF; CDR3 DNA: TGTGCCAGCAGTGAAGCTACCGTAAGTTCCTACGAGCAGTACTTC
CDR3 length: 14; D gene: -; J gene: TRBJ2-5; V gene: TRBV19; clone size: -; CDR3 protein: CASSMLEGKETQYF; CDR3 DNA: TGTGCCAGTAGTATGTTGGAGGGAAAAGAGACCCAGTACTTC
CDR3 length: 17; D gene: TRBD2; J gene: TRBJ2-7; V gene: TRBV10-2; clone size: -; CDR3 protein: CASSESVAGGLQYEQYF; CDR3 DNA: TGCGCCAGCAGTGAGTCGGTAGCGGGAGGCCTTCAATACGAGCAGTACTTC
CDR3 length: 14; D gene: -; J gene: TRBJ1-5; V gene: TRBV6-1; clone size: -; CDR3 protein: CASRATGRNQPQHF; CDR3 DNA: TGTGCCAGCAGGGCTACAGGCCGCAATCAGCCCCAGCATTTT
CDR3 length: 15; D gene: -; J gene: TRBJ2-2; V gene: TRBV9; clone size: -; CDR3 protein: CASSPRRMNTGELFF; CDR3 DNA: TGTGCCAGCAGCCCTAGGAGAATGAACACCGGGGAGCTGTTTTTT
CDR3 length: 15; D gene: -; J gene: TRBJ2-1; V gene: TRBV19; clone size: once; CDR3 protein: CASSIATGIHGRQFF; CDR3 DNA: TGTGCCAGTAGTATCGCAACAGGGATCCATGGCCGGCAGTTCTTC
CDR3 length: 14; D gene: TRBD2; J gene: TRBJ2-1; V gene: TRBV28; clone size: -; CDR3 protein: CASSLTSESNEQFF; CDR3 DNA: TGTGCCAGCAGTTTGACTAGCGAAAGCAATGAGCAGTTCTTC
CDR3 length: 13; D gene: -; J gene: TRBJ2-7; V gene: TRBV2; clone size: -; CDR3 protein: CASREAGALEQYF; CDR3 DNA: TGTGCCAGCAGGGAGGCTGGGGCGCTCGAGCAGTACTTC
CDR3 length: 15; D gene: TRBD1; J gene: TRBJ1-1; V gene: TRBV6-6; clone size: -; CDR3 protein: CASSPRQGENTEAFF; CDR3 DNA: TGTGCCAGCAGCCCCCGACAGGGAGAGAACACTGAAGCTTTCTTT
CDR3 length: 14; D gene: -; J gene: TRBJ2-7; V gene: TRBV27; clone size: -; CDR3 protein: CASSLYITSGEQYF; CDR3 DNA: TGTGCCAGCAGTTTATACATCACTAGTGGGGAGCAGTACTTC
CDR3 length: 18; D gene: -; J gene: TRBJ2-2; V gene: TRBV4-3; clone size: -; CDR3 protein: CASSQDLLARPVSGELFF; CDR3 DNA: TGCGCCAGCAGCCAAGATCTACTGGCTAGACCGGTTTCCGGGGAGCTGTTTTTT
CDR3 length: 12; D gene: -; J gene: TRBJ2-1; V gene: TRBV11-2; clone size: -; CDR3 protein: CASSFGDNEQFF; CDR3 DNA: TGTGCCAGCAGCTTTGGAGACAATGAGCAGTTCTTC
CDR3 length: 15; D gene: -; J gene: TRBJ2-7; V gene: TRBV2; clone size: -; CDR3 protein: CASSEGPAPYYEQYF; CDR3 DNA: TGTGCCAGCAGTGAAGGACCCGCCCCTTACTACGAGCAGTACTTC
CDR3 length: 13; D gene: -; J gene: TRBJ2-7; V gene: TRBV11-2; clone size: -; CDR3 protein: CASSSGHIMGQYF; CDR3 DNA: TGTGCCAGCAGCTCGGGACATATAATGGGGCAGTACTTC
CDR3 length: 17; D gene: TRBD2; J gene: TRBJ2-6; V gene: TRBV9; clone size: -; CDR3 protein: CASSHRAGASGANVLTF; CDR3 DNA: TGTGCCAGCAGCCACCGGGCGGGAGCTTCTGGGGCCAACGTCCTGACTTTC
CDR3 length: 17; D gene: -; J gene: TRBJ1-5; V gene: TRBV4-1; clone size: -; CDR3 protein: CASSPRPTEYGNQPQHF; CDR3 DNA: TGCGCCAGCAGCCCTAGACCGACTGAGTACGGCAATCAGCCCCAGCATTTT
CDR3 length: 13; D gene: -; J gene: TRBJ1-4; V gene: TRBV19; clone size: -; CDR3 protein: CASTPRLNEKLFF; CDR3 DNA: TGTGCCAGCACCCCCAGACTTAATGAAAAACTGTTTTTT
CDR3 length: 14; D gene: -; J gene: TRBJ2-7; V gene: TRBV10-3; clone size: once; CDR3 protein: CAISEGAPSYEQYF; CDR3 DNA: TGTGCCATCAGTGAGGGGGCCCCTTCCTACGAGCAGTACTTC
CDR3 length: 16; D gene: -; J gene: TRBJ1-3; V gene: TRBV28; clone size: -; CDR3 protein: CASSLLRQNSGNTIYF; CDR3 DNA: TGTGCCAGCAGTTTACTCCGACAGAACTCTGGAAACACCATATATTTT
CDR3 length: 20; D gene: -; J gene: TRBJ2-3; V gene: TRBV4-3; clone size: -; CDR3 protein: CASSQVVGGTTGLHTDTQYF; CDR3 DNA: TGCGCCAGCAGCCAAGTCGTCGGGGGCACCACAGGGCTTCACACAGATACGCAGTATTTT
CDR3 length: 16; D gene: TRBD1; J gene: TRBJ1-1; V gene: TRBV27; clone size: -; CDR3 protein: CASSSPGQELNTEAFF; CDR3 DNA: TGTGCCAGCAGTTCTCCGGGACAGGAACTGAACACTGAAGCTTTCTTT
CDR3 length: 19; D gene: -; J gene: TRBJ1-5; V gene: TRBV19; clone size: -; CDR3 protein: CASSMSGGRVIYSNQPQHF; CDR3 DNA: TGTGCCAGTAGTATGAGCGGGGGACGCGTAATCTATAGCAATCAGCCCCAGCATTTT
CDR3 length: 16; D gene: TRBD2; J gene: TRBJ2-1; V gene: TRBV5-1; clone size: -; CDR3 protein: CASSLHREGAYNEQFF; CDR3 DNA: TGCGCCAGCAGCCTCCACCGGGAGGGCGCCTACAATGAGCAGTTCTTC
CDR3 length: 13; D gene: -; J gene: TRBJ2-2; V gene: TRBV6-5; clone size: -; CDR3 protein: CASSIVGAGELFF; CDR3 DNA: TGTGCCAGCAGCATCGTAGGAGCCGGGGAGCTGTTTTTT
CDR3 length: 15; D gene: TRBD1; J gene: TRBJ2-1; V gene: TRBV28; clone size: -; CDR3 protein: CASSPYRGSYNEQFF; CDR3 DNA: TGTGCCAGCAGTCCATACAGGGGCTCCTACAATGAGCAGTTCTTC
CDR3 length: 15; D gene: TRBD1; J gene: TRBJ1-2; V gene: TRBV27; clone size: -; CDR3 protein: CASSGGTGIFDGYTF; CDR3 DNA: TGTGCCAGCAGCGGCGGGACAGGGATTTTTGATGGCTACACCTTC
CDR3 length: 13; D gene: TRBD2; J gene: TRBJ2-7; V gene: TRBV19; clone size: -; CDR3 protein: CASSTRSGLAFDF; CDR3 DNA: TGTGCCAGTAGTACCCGCTCGGGACTAGCTTTCGACTTC
CDR3 length: 18; D gene: -; J gene: TRBJ2-1; V gene: TRBV27; clone size: -; CDR3 protein: CASGPVEILRPSYNEQFF; CDR3 DNA: TGTGCCAGCGGGCCAGTGGAGATATTGAGGCCCTCCTACAATGAGCAGTTCTTC
CDR3 length: 14; D gene: -; J gene: TRBJ2-7; V gene: TRBV28; clone size: -; CDR3 protein: CASSHLAEAYEQYF; CDR3 DNA: TGTGCCAGCAGTCACCTAGCTGAGGCCTACGAGCAGTACTTC
CDR3 length: 18; D gene: TRBD2; J gene: TRBJ2-6; V gene: TRBV11-2; clone size: -; CDR3 protein: CASSRPLAGGAGANVLTF; CDR3 DNA: TGTGCCAGCAGCCGACCACTAGCGGGAGGGGCTGGGGCCAACGTCCTGACTTTC
CDR3 length: 15; D gene: TRBD1; J gene: TRBJ2-5; V gene: TRBV27; clone size: -; CDR3 protein: CASSFTITGGQTQYF; CDR3 DNA: TGTGCCAGCAGTTTCACCATCACAGGGGGGCAGACCCAGTACTTC
CDR3 length: 13; D gene: -; J gene: TRBJ2-7; V gene: TRBV27; clone size: -; CDR3 protein: CASSKSGTYEQYF; CDR3 DNA: TGTGCCAGCAGTAAAAGCGGAACCTACGAGCAGTACTTC
CDR3 length: 15; D gene: TRBD2; J gene: TRBJ2-7; V gene: TRBV28; clone size: -; CDR3 protein: CASSFTSGSYDEQYF; CDR3 DNA: TGTGCCAGCAGTTTCACTAGCGGGAGCTACGACGAGCAGTACTTC
CDR3 length: 13; D gene: TRBD2; J gene: TRBJ2-2; V gene: TRBV19; clone size: few; CDR3 protein: CASSPTSAGELFF; CDR3 DNA: TGTGCCAGTAGTCCCACTAGCGCCGGGGAGCTGTTTTTT
CDR3 length: 14; D gene: TRBD1; J gene: TRBJ2-7; V gene: TRBV6-6; clone size: -; CDR3 protein: CASSNRGSVYEQYF; CDR3 DNA: TGTGCCAGCAGTAACAGGGGCAGTGTCTACGAGCAGTACTTC
CDR3 length: 12; D gene: -; J gene: TRBJ2-7; V gene: TRBV29-1; clone size: -; CDR3 protein: CSVEHGFYEQYF; CDR3 DNA: TGCAGCGTTGAACACGGATTCTACGAGCAGTACTTC
CDR3 length: 13; D gene: -; J gene: TRBJ2-7; V gene: TRBV27; clone size: -; CDR3 protein: CASSPRGAGEQYF; CDR3 DNA: TGTGCCAGCAGCCCCCGAGGGGCGGGCGAGCAGTACTTC
CDR3 length: 15; D gene: -; J gene: TRBJ2-7; V gene: TRBV6-9; clone size: -; CDR3 protein: CASRNGHLGSYEQYF; CDR3 DNA: TGTGCCAGCAGAAACGGGCATTTAGGGTCCTACGAGCAGTACTTC
CDR3 length: 14; D gene: -; J gene: TRBJ2-7; V gene: TRBV13; clone size: -; CDR3 protein: CASSSEQRLYEQYF; CDR3 DNA: TGTGCCAGCAGCTCCGAACAGCGGCTTTACGAGCAGTACTTC
CDR3 length: 17; D gene: -; J gene: TRBJ1-1; V gene: TRBV5-6; clone size: -; CDR3 protein: CASSLAGRPMGRAEAFF; CDR3 DNA: TGTGCCAGCAGCTTGGCAGGTAGGCCCATGGGGAGGGCTGAAGCTTTCTTT
CDR3 length: 14; D gene: -; J gene: TRBJ1-2; V gene: TRBV7-9; clone size: -; CDR3 protein: CASSLSGTKDGYTF; CDR3 DNA: TGTGCCAGCAGCCTGTCCGGGACAAAAGATGGCTACACCTTC
CDR3 length: 14; D gene: -; J gene: TRBJ2-7; V gene: TRBV9; clone size: -; CDR3 protein: CASSVGRTADEQYF; CDR3 DNA: TGTGCCAGCAGCGTAGGACGGACAGCCGACGAGCAGTACTTC
CDR3 length: 15; D gene: -; J gene: TRBJ2-7; V gene: TRBV4-1; clone size: -; CDR3 protein: CASSHLFSDKGEQYF; CDR3 DNA: TGCGCCAGCAGCCACCTATTCTCGGACAAAGGGGAGCAGTACTTC
CDR3 length: 14; D gene: TRBD2; J gene: TRBJ2-7; V gene: TRBV28; clone size: -; CDR3 protein: CASSLAGSAYEQYF; CDR3 DNA: TGTGCCAGCAGTCTAGCGGGCAGCGCCTACGAGCAGTACTTC
CDR3 length: 16; D gene: TRBD2; J gene: TRBJ2-2; V gene: TRBV19; clone size: -; CDR3 protein: CASTLAGGLNTGELFF; CDR3 DNA: TGTGCCAGTACCCTAGCGGGAGGGTTAAACACCGGGGAGCTGTTTTTT
CDR3 length: 15; D gene: -; J gene: TRBJ2-3; V gene: TRBV6-5; clone size: -; CDR3 protein: CASSYRQRITDTQYF; CDR3 DNA: TGTGCCAGCAGTTACAGGCAGCGGATCACAGATACGCAGTATTTT
CDR3 length: 16; D gene: TRBD1; J gene: TRBJ2-7; V gene: TRBV27; clone size: -; CDR3 protein: CASSLLLGQGAYEQYF; CDR3 DNA: TGTGCCAGCAGTTTATTATTGGGACAGGGGGCCTACGAGCAGTACTTC
CDR3 length: 12; D gene: -; J gene: TRBJ2-7; V gene: TRBV7-9; clone size: once; CDR3 protein: CASSLTSYEQYF; CDR3 DNA: TGTGCCAGCAGCCTGACATCCTACGAGCAGTACTTC
CDR3 length: 15; D gene: -; J gene: TRBJ2-3; V gene: TRBV6-5; clone size: -; CDR3 protein: CACTSTDPSTDTQYF; CDR3 DNA: TGTGCCTGCACCTCGACAGACCCTAGCACAGATACGCAGTATTTT
CDR3 length: 14; D gene: -; J gene: TRBJ1-1; V gene: TRBV7-9; clone size: -; CDR3 protein: CASSLGQLNTEAFF; CDR3 DNA: TGTGCCAGCAGCTTAGGACAGTTGAACACTGAAGCTTTCTTT
CDR3 length: 14; D gene: -; J gene: TRBJ2-5; V gene: TRBV19; clone size: -; CDR3 protein: CASSMVGVRETQYF; CDR3 DNA: TGTGCCAGTAGTATGGTTGGGGTTAGGGAGACCCAGTACTTC
CDR3 length: 13; D gene: -; J gene: TRBJ1-1; V gene: TRBV14; clone size: few; CDR3 protein: CASSQDSYTEAFF; CDR3 DNA: TGTGCCAGCAGCCAGGACTCTTACACTGAAGCTTTCTTT
CDR3 length: 15; D gene: TRBD2; J gene: TRBJ2-1; V gene: TRBV27; clone size: -; CDR3 protein: CASSPRGGPYNEQFF; CDR3 DNA: TGTGCCAGCAGTCCAAGGGGAGGGCCCTACAATGAGCAGTTCTTC
CDR3 length: 13; D gene: -; J gene: TRBJ1-5; V gene: TRBV7-8; clone size: -; CDR3 protein: CASSFDSNQPQHF; CDR3 DNA: TGTGCCAGCAGCTTTGATAGCAATCAGCCCCAGCATTTT
CDR3 length: 15; D gene: -; J gene: TRBJ2-5; V gene: TRBV9; clone size: -; CDR3 protein: CASSVEMSSRETQYF; CDR3 DNA: TGTGCCAGCAGCGTAGAGATGTCATCTAGGGAGACCCAGTACTTC